This T cell receptor beta chain comes out of a study of cytomegalovirus exposure and HLA in healthy donors. PCR amplification relied on 60 Vbeta primers (plus 13 Jbeta primers). TCRdb's table, derived via immunoSEQ multiplex PCR, lists solely in-frame clones and lacks some. Here the sample spans roughly 160,000 clones, roughly 84% being singletons. CDR3 length: 10 amino acids. The ends were cut back, 6 bases at V and 8 bases at J, with 10 bases in the middle. The germline V gene encodes CDR1 DFQATT and CDR2 SNEGSKA (reference sequence). Sample: PBMCs. This receptor was obtained from a boy between 2 and 10 years old in good health and CMV-seronegative. This sequence joins TRBV20-1 and TRBJ1-1; tentative D call: TRBD1 (5 bases). CDR3 sequence reads: CSAAGVEAFF. Written as DNA, the CDR3 is TGCAGTGCAGCGGGGGTGGAAGCTTTCTTT.